This TCR beta chain was profiled in a study of CD8 T cells in Susac syndrome. This CDR3 is built from 16 residues. Reverse transcription of roughly 0.5 to 1 ug RNA used random hexamers. An immunoSEQ multiplex PCR generated amplified TCR beta CDR3 products spanning 54 Vbeta and 13 Jbeta. TCRdb called the immunoSEQ multiplex PCR reads again in MiXCR, with one record for every CDR3 protein. This table has roughly 400,000 distinct CDR3 sequences, 75% to 90% appearing once. V usage is TRBV21-1 and J usage is TRBJ2-5; TRBD2 is taken as the D call from the table, unchecked against the DNA. TRBV21-1 is a recognized pseudogene. This TCR was recovered from a human donor with multiple sclerosis. Sequenced sample: CD8+ T cells from PBMCs. This CDR3 reads CASSKPSSSGRETQYF. In nucleotides, the CDR3 is TGTGCCAGCAGCAAACCGAGTTCTAGCGGTAGAGAGACCCAGTACTTC.